The 23 T cell receptor beta chains listed next were all sequenced from one sample in a study of blood T cell repertoires in COVID-19. Using immunoSEQ multiplex PCR, the repertoire was profiled, and TCRdb retains in-frame clones only, with some absent. This repertoire shows about 110,000 clones, 75% to 95% found once; its top ten account for approximately 1.2%. Sequences were obtained from peripheral blood. Receptor source: a woman aged 25-40 years with acute or convalescent COVID-19.

This chain connects TRBV6-5 to TRBJ1-2; TRBD1 might be the D (5 bases). V was clipped by 2 bases and J by 5 bases, with 15 bases between them. The CDR3 totals 15 residues. CDR1 and CDR2 from the germline V gene are MNHEY and SVGAGI. In nucleotides, the CDR3 is TGTGCCAGCAGTTACCGCCTAGACAGTTTATATGGCTACACCTTC. Encoded protein: CASSYRLDSLYGYTF.

This chain links TRBV29-1 with TRBJ1-5, with D unclear. This CDR3 is built from 13 residues. Between the trimmed V and J ends, which lost 6 bases and 1 base, there was a span of 10 bases. Germline V gives CDR1 SQVTM, CDR2 ANQGSEA. The CDR3 reads CSVGEGSNQPQHF. CDR3 coding DNA: TGCAGCGTGGGAGAGGGAAGCAATCAGCCCCAGCATTTT.

The J gene is TRBJ1-4, the V gene TRBV7-8, with TRBD1 matching over 8 bases. Germline V gene data show CDR1 as SGHVS and CDR2 as FQNEAQ. V shed 1 base, J shed 7 bases, and the junction held 8 bases outside the gene matches. The length of the CDR3 is 16 residues. The CDR3 loop is CASSLEAGGRGEKLFF. In DNA form, the CDR3 reads TGTGCCAGCAGCTTAGAGGCAGGGGGCCGGGGTGAAAAACTGTTTTTT.

The CDR3 is CASTWAGGRGLQGLMNTEAFF. The CDR3 bases are TGTGCCAGCACCTGGGCAGGGGGCAGGGGGCTACAAGGACTGATGAACACTGAAGCTTTCTTT. The rearrangement joins TRBV28 to TRBJ1-1; 8 nucleotides line up with TRBD1. Germline V lookup: CDR1 MDHEN, CDR2 SYDVKM. V shed 7 bases, J shed 0 bases, and the junction held 25 bases outside the gene matches. The CDR3 extends over 21 amino acids.

The CDR3, as DNA: TGCGCCAGCAGCCATCTGGACAGGGTGGACCGCTATGGCTACACCTTC. Its translation is CASSHLDRVDRYGYTF. This chain connects TRBV4-1 to TRBJ1-2; 8 nucleotides match TRBD1. CDR1 is MGHRA and CDR2 is YSYEKL in the germline V gene. V shed 3 bases and J 4 bases; nucleotides not matched to a gene: 10. The CDR3 extends over 16 amino acids.

The chain couples TRBV6-5 to TRBJ1-2; no definite D call. V lost 6 bases and J lost 7, with 15 bases in between. The CDR3 is made up of 13 amino acids. Per the germline V gene, CDR1 is MNHEY and CDR2 is SVGAGI. For the CDR3, the DNA is TGTGCCAGCAGCCGGCCACAGTTGGGTGGCTACACCTTC. It encodes CASSRPQLGGYTF.

The rearrangement uses TRBV11-2 and TRBJ2-3; the D gene is possibly TRBD2 (5 bases). With 5 bases removed from V and 2 bases from J, the gap between germline ends came to 8 bases. CDR3 size: 13 residues. The germline V gene has CDR1 SGHAT and CDR2 FQNNGV. CDR3 in DNA: TGTGCCAGCAGCCGGGATAACACAGATACGCAGTATTTT. Translating it yields CASSRDNTDTQYF.

With regard to this clone: The junction does not match germline at one end; this may be a read error. The chain has TRBV7-7 and TRBJ2-2, with TRBD1 as a possible D gene (6 bases). The CDR3 runs 13 residues. Looked up from germline, CDR1 is SSHAT and CDR2 is FNYEAQ (reference sequence). CDR3 in amino acids: CASSLDRTGELFF. Here the CDR3 DNA reads TGTGCTAGCAGCTTAGACAGGACCGGGGAGCTGTTTTTT.

The V call is TRBV9, the J call TRBJ2-1, with 7 bases that match TRBD2. Germline CDR1 reads SGDLS; CDR2 reads YYNGEE. This CDR3 is built from 15 residues. The junction had 6 bases not matched to a gene; V was cut back by 1 base and J by 5 bases. For the CDR3, the DNA is TGTGCCAGCAGCGTAACGGCTAGCGGCAACAATGAGCAGTTCTTC. This translates into CASSVTASGNNEQFF.

V is TRBV11-2 and J is TRBJ1-6; D is unclear. From germline, CDR1 is SGHAT and CDR2 FQNNGV. The CDR3 totals 14 residues. The germline V and J ends were trimmed by 1 base and 1 base, with 2 bases remaining between them. CDR3 region: CASSLASYNSPLHF. CDR3 sequence (DNA): TGTGCCAGCAGCTTAGCGTCCTATAATTCACCCCTCCACTTT.

The chain links TRBV9 to TRBJ1-2, with D possibly TRBD1 on 6 matching bases. The CDR3 length is 15 residues. Germline V gives CDR1 SGDLS, CDR2 YYNGEE. The ends were cut back, 4 bases at V and 1 base at J, with 14 bases in the middle. CDR3 loop: CASSFRVGGNYGYTF. CDR3 DNA sequence: TGTGCCAGCAGCTTTAGAGTAGGGGGTAACTATGGCTACACCTTC. Full variable domain (remainder filled in from reference TRBV9 and TRBJ1-2): DSGVTQTPKHLITATGQRVTLRCSPRSGDLSVYWYQQSLDQGLQFLIQYYNGEERAKGNILERFSAQQFPDLHSELNLSSLELGDSALYFCASSFRVGGNYGYTFGSGTRLTVV.

This chain connects TRBV27 to TRBJ1-5, with no clear D. This CDR3 contains 16 residues. V dropped 1 base and J dropped 0 bases, with 10 bases sitting between them. CDR1 and CDR2 from the germline V gene are MNHEY and SMNVEV (reference sequence). CDR3 in DNA: TGTGCCAGCAGTTTATGGGCAGATAATAGCAATCAGCCCCAGCATTTT. It yields the protein CASSLWADNSNQPQHF.

V usage is TRBV7-2 and J usage is TRBJ2-1; possible D gene TRBD1, 5 bases. Trimming cost V 2 bases and J 3 bases, with 8 bases left between them. The V gene's germline CDR1 is SGHTA and CDR2 FQGNSA. This CDR3 is 14 amino acids long. The DNA for the CDR3 is TGTGCCAGCAGCTTAAGACAGAGCTACAATGAGCAGTTCTTC. This translates into CASSLRQSYNEQFF. The whole variable domain, filled in from reference TRBV7-2 and TRBJ2-1, reads GAGVSQSPSNKVTEKGKDVELRCDPISGHTALYWYRQSLGQGLEFLIYFQGNSAPDKSGLPSDRFSAERTGGSVSTLTIQRTQQEDSAVYLCASSLRQSYNEQFFGPGTRLTVL.

Only one count was recorded for this clone. The rearrangement uses TRBV7-7 and TRBJ2-5; D is unclear. The CDR3 runs to 14 residues. Germline CDR1 SSHAT, CDR2 FNYEAQ (reference sequence). The ends were cut back, 5 bases at V and 4 bases at J, with 14 bases in the middle. The CDR3 nucleotides read TGTGCCAGCAGCCGATCCCCAGCGCGAGAGACCCAGTACTTC. Translating it yields CASSRSPARETQYF.

The chain couples TRBV4-1 to TRBJ1-5; 7 bases map to TRBD1. This CDR3 comprises 14 residues. Germline CDR1 MGHRA, CDR2 YSYEKL. J was trimmed by 4 bases and V by 4 bases; bases with no gene match: 4. Written as DNA, the CDR3 is TGCGCCAGCAGCCCTGGACAGGATAATCAGCCCCAGCATTTT. Residues: CASSPGQDNQPQHF.

This sequence joins TRBV28 and TRBJ2-7, with TRBD1 identical over 9 bases. With 4 bases clipped from V and 0 bases from J, the junction kept 7 bases outside the gene matches. The CDR3 has 16 residues. Germline CDR1 MDHEN, CDR2 SYDVKM. CDR3 region: CASSSIGQGHSYEQYF. The CDR3 bases are TGTGCCAGCAGTTCCATTGGACAGGGGCACTCCTACGAGCAGTACTTC.

The chain combines TRBV2 with TRBJ2-5; D might be TRBD2 (5 bases). V lost 11 bases, J lost 2 bases, and 18 bases lay in between. This CDR3 contains 14 residues. The germline V gene has CDR1 SNHLY and CDR2 FYNNEI. CDR3 loop: CAVFYRDSQETQYF. DNA for the CDR3: TGTGCCGTATTCTACCGGGATTCACAAGAGACCCAGTACTTC.

This clone was picked up one time. Other DNA sequences from this sample encode an identical CDR3 as well. The genes are TRBV12-3 or TRBV12-4 and TRBJ1-2; tentatively, D is TRBD1 (6 bases). The V and J ends lost 5 bases and 3 bases respectively, with 10 bases between them. The CDR3 is 13 amino acids. Here the CDR3 reads CASSPGQYYGYTF. The CDR3 coding sequence is TGTGCCAGCAGTCCCGGACAGTACTATGGCTACACCTTC.

The chain employs TRBV27 and TRBJ1-5; D gene ambiguous. V lost 2 bases and J 6 bases, leaving 8 bases between the germline ends. The CDR3 sequence is 13 residues long. Germline CDR1 and CDR2: MNHEY and SMNVEV (reference sequence). CDR3 coding DNA: TGTGCCAGCAGTTTAGGATCGGGTCAGCCCCAGCATTTT. It specifies CASSLGSGQPQHF.

The chain has TRBV5-6 and TRBJ2-1; 13 bases fit TRBD2. The CDR3 is made up of 17 amino acids. With V trimmed by 4 bases and J by 7 bases, 11 bases remained unmatched. The germline CDR1 and CDR2 sequences are SGHDT and YYEEEE. CDR3 loop: CASSAPSTSGGINEQFF. In DNA, the CDR3 is TGTGCCAGCAGCGCACCCTCGACTAGCGGGGGGATTAATGAGCAGTTCTTC. Based on the CDR3 plus reference TRBV5-6 and TRBJ2-1, the full variable domain is DAGVTQSPTHLIKTRGQQVTLRCSPKSGHDTVSWYQQALGQGPQFIFQYYEEEERQRGNFPDRFSGHQFPNYSSELNVNALLLGDSALYLCASSAPSTSGGINEQFFGPGTRLTVL.

The chain carries TRBV4-1 and TRBJ1-5; D gene uncertain. CDR1 MGHRA and CDR2 YSYEKL come from the germline V gene. This CDR3 has 14 residues. Trimming removed 0 bases at V and 6 bases at J, with 9 bases between. DNA for the CDR3: TGCGCCAGCAGCCAAGAGTGGGGAGTTCAGCCCCAGCATTTT. Its protein is CASSQEWGVQPQHF.

DNA of the CDR3: TGTGCCAGCAGTCCTTATCCCGGGACAGGGGTTAGCAATCAGCCCCAGCATTTT. This gives the protein CASSPYPGTGVSNQPQHF. The rearrangement joins TRBV28 to TRBJ1-5; 10 bases match TRBD1. V lost 5 bases, J lost 0 bases, and 10 bases stayed unmatched. The length of the CDR3 is 18 residues. The germline CDR1 and CDR2 sequences are MDHEN and SYDVKM.

The rearrangement links TRBV27 to TRBJ2-5, with a weak D call TRBD2 (7 bases). The germline V gene has CDR1 MNHEY and CDR2 SMNVEV (reference sequence). The CDR3 totals 15 residues. V was clipped by 3 bases and J by 6 bases, with 17 bases between them. For the CDR3, the DNA is TGTGCCAGCAGTTTTGGGGCGGGGGCTAGAAAGACCCAGTACTTC. Its protein is CASSFGAGARKTQYF.